A selection of T cell receptor beta chains follows, all from one sample in a study of shared clonotypes between healthy human individuals. Produced via immunoSEQ multiplex PCR; TCRdb's table is partial and in-frame only. The repertoire consists of some 1,100,000 clones, with around three quarters occurring once and the leading ten covering approximately 0.52%. The sample taken for sequencing was memory CD4+ T cells from PBMCs. The receptors shown here come from a young man in good health. Some clones in this sample may be carry-over from other donors' samples. The CDR3 runs from the conserved cysteine through the conserved F or W. A D gene is named only where the DNA matches it firmly. Clone size is given for some rows only: seen once, a few or many times, or a class if the clone is expanded.

cdr3_aa cdr3_nt v_call d_call j_call clone_size cdr3_length
CASSRADTQYF TGTGCCAGCAGCCGCGCAGATACGCAGTATTTT TRBV7-9 . TRBJ2-3 . 11
CASSTPGPTTDTQYF TGTGCCAGCAGTACGCCGGGACCGACCACAGATACGCAGTATTTT TRBV28 . TRBJ2-3 . 15
CASSAQTRTQYF TGTGCCAGCAGCGCACAGACTAGGACGCAGTATTTT TRBV5-4 . TRBJ2-3 . 12
CASSPPGTGSSYEQYF TGTGCCAGCTCACCTCCCGGGACAGGAAGCTCCTACGAGCAGTACTTC TRBV18 TRBD1 TRBJ2-7 . 16
CASSRLAVTYEQYF TGTGCCAGCAGCCGACTAGCGGTAACCTACGAGCAGTACTTC TRBV28 TRBD2 TRBJ2-7 . 14
CASSLDNLSGNTIYF TGTGCCAGCAGCTTAGACAACCTCTCTGGAAACACCATATATTTT TRBV7-8 . TRBJ1-3 . 15
CASSLGGTGEGTEAFF TGTGCCAGCAGCTTAGGGGGCACAGGGGAGGGGACTGAAGCTTTCTTT TRBV7-6 TRBD1 TRBJ1-1 . 16
CASEGTHNNEQFF TGTGCCAGCGAGGGGACACATAACAATGAGCAGTTCTTC TRBV2 . TRBJ2-1 . 13
CAIREGQTGYEQYF TGTGCCATCAGGGAGGGACAGACCGGCTACGAGCAGTACTTC TRBV10-3 . TRBJ2-7 . 14
CASSRRDVGSYGYTF TGTGCCAGCAGTCGACGGGACGTTGGTTCCTATGGCTACACCTTC TRBV6-5 . TRBJ1-2 many 15
CATNPWGGTDTQYF TGTGCCACCAACCCCTGGGGAGGTACAGATACGCAGTATTTT TRBV2 . TRBJ2-3 . 14
CAWSPPDKAYSPLHF TGTGCCTGGAGTCCTCCGGACAAGGCCTATTCACCCCTCCACTTT TRBV30 . TRBJ1-6 . 15
CASRTQGRDGYTF TGTGCCAGCAGGACACAGGGGAGAGATGGCTACACCTTC TRBV5-6 TRBD1 TRBJ1-2 . 13
CASRLGGANTEAFF TGTGCCAGCAGGCTAGGAGGCGCTAACACTGAAGCTTTCTTT TRBV28 . TRBJ1-1 . 14
CASSFPHITGGYTF TGTGCCAGCAGTTTTCCCCACATTACGGGGGGCTACACCTTC TRBV28 . TRBJ1-2 . 14
CASSYGLSSIEQYF TGTGCCAGCAGTTACGGATTAAGCTCGATCGAGCAGTACTTC TRBV6-6 . TRBJ2-7 . 14
CASSYHPGGAKNIQYF TGTGCCAGCAGTTACCACCCGGGGGGAGCCAAAAACATTCAGTACTTC TRBV6-5 TRBD2 TRBJ2-4 . 16
CASSVGTGSGFNTGELFF TGTGCCAGTAGTGTCGGGACAGGGTCGGGCTTTAACACCGGGGAGCTGTTTTTT TRBV19 TRBD1 TRBJ2-2 . 18
CASSKHRDGELFF TGTGCCAGTAGTAAACACCGGGACGGGGAGCTGTTTTTT TRBV19 . TRBJ2-2 . 13
CASSYVRPDRGAFF TGTGCCAGCAGTTACGTACGCCCGGACAGGGGAGCTTTCTTT TRBV6-5 TRBD1 TRBJ1-1 . 14
CASSQDGAYNEQFF TGCGCCAGCAGCCAAGACGGAGCCTACAATGAGCAGTTCTTC TRBV4-1 . TRBJ2-1 . 14
CASSGLGRLTYNEQFF TGTGCCAGCAGCGGTCTCGGGAGGCTCACCTACAATGAGCAGTTCTTC TRBV28 TRBD2 TRBJ2-1 . 16